The 21 T cell receptor beta chains presented below share a single source sample, sequenced in a study of blood T cell repertoires in COVID-19. The table came from immunoSEQ multiplex PCR; TCRdb's copy has only in-frame clones and leaves some out. In the table there are approximately 150,000 clones, about 86% of which are singletons. The sample taken for sequencing was peripheral blood. All receptors derive from a woman aged 55-75 years with acute or convalescent COVID-19.

V and J are TRBV30 and TRBJ2-1; 11 nucleotides agree with TRBD2. The germline V gene has CDR1 GTSNPN and CDR2 SVGIG (reference sequence). The CDR3 is 15 residues long. V lost 0 bases and J lost 2; bases outside the gene matches: 0. The CDR3 sequence is CAWSVLAGAYNEQFF. CDR3 nucleotide sequence: TGTGCCTGGAGTGTACTAGCGGGGGCCTACAATGAGCAGTTCTTC.

In this sample, this clone turned up once. The genes are TRBV2 and TRBJ1-1; tentative D call: TRBD1 (5 bases). This CDR3 comprises 13 residues. V gave up 5 bases and J gave up 2 bases, with 9 bases separating them. The V gene's germline CDR1 is SNHLY and CDR2 FYNNEI. The CDR3 bases are TGTGCCAGCAGTAGGGACTTTAACACTGAAGCTTTCTTT. Protein: CASSRDFNTEAFF.

This chain connects TRBV19 to TRBJ1-5; 12 bases map to TRBD1. The CDR3 is made up of 17 amino acids. J lost 7 bases, V lost 6 bases, and 13 bases had no gene match. CDR1 and CDR2 (germline): LNHDA, SQIVND (reference sequence). Here the CDR3 DNA reads TGTGCCAGTAGGAAGGGACAGGGGGCTCATAGATCCCAGCCCCAGCATTTT. Translating it yields CASRKGQGAHRSQPQHF.

This chain links TRBV6-1 with TRBJ2-1, with 9 bases matching TRBD1. Germline values: CDR1 MNHNS, CDR2 SASEGT. With 7 bases clipped from V and 8 bases from J, the junction kept 9 bases outside the gene matches. The CDR3 consists of 14 residues. The CDR3 DNA is TGTGCCAGCACTGCCGGGACAGGGACGTATGAGCAGTTCTTC. Protein product: CASTAGTGTYEQFF.

A single count supports this clone. The J gene is TRBJ2-2, the V gene TRBV11-3, with TRBD1 matching over 9 bases. This CDR3 comprises 15 residues. Germline assignment: CDR1 SGHNT and CDR2 YENEEA. V trimming: 4 bases; J trimming: 5 bases; junction bases outside the gene matches: 5. CDR3 bases: TGTGCCAGCAGCTATAGGACAGGGGTAACCGGGGAGCTGTTTTTT. Translated: CASSYRTGVTGELFF.

The V and J genes are TRBV7-2 and TRBJ2-3; TRBD2 matches at 12 bases. The V gene's germline CDR1 is SGHTA and CDR2 FQGNSA. V lost 2 bases, J lost 5 bases, and 11 bases stayed unmatched. This CDR3 spans 18 amino acids. This CDR3 reads CASSLHPSGGAIVDTQYF. The CDR3 nucleotides read TGTGCCAGCAGCTTACACCCTAGCGGGGGGGCCATAGTAGATACGCAGTATTTT.

The chain uses TRBV14 and TRBJ1-1; TRBD1 matches at 8 bases. The CDR3 spans 15 residues. Germline V CDR1 and CDR2: SGHDN, FVKESK. V lost 5 bases, J lost 1 base, and 6 bases stayed unmatched. The CDR3 region has the DNA TGTGCCAGCAGCTCAGGGGGCCGGAGGAACACTGAAGCTTTCTTT. It translates to CASSSGGRRNTEAFF.

In this sample, this clone turned up once. The chain has TRBV7-9 and TRBJ2-3; a weak D match, TRBD1 (6 bases). The CDR3 totals 15 residues. Germline V gives CDR1 SEHNR, CDR2 FQNEAQ (reference sequence). V was cut by 2 bases and J by 2 bases, with 11 bases left in between. The CDR3 reads CASSLSGDNTDTQYF. CDR3 nucleotide sequence: TGTGCCAGCAGCTTAAGTGGGGACAACACAGATACGCAGTATTTT. Complete variable domain (other parts from reference TRBV7-9 and TRBJ2-3): DTGVSQNPRHKITKRGQNVTFRCDPISEHNRLYWYRQTLGQGPEFLTYFQNEAQLEKSRLLSDRFSAERPKGSFSTLEIQRTEQGDSAMYLCASSLSGDNTDTQYFGPGTRLTVL.

The CDR3 sequence: CAWSGGGKPQHF. The DNA for the CDR3 is TGTGCCTGGAGTGGTGGAGGGAAGCCCCAGCATTTT. V usage is TRBV30 and J usage is TRBJ1-5; the D is unclear. Germline-derived CDR1 and CDR2 are GTSNPN and SVGIG (reference sequence). V shed 1 base and J shed 8 bases, with 9 bases lying between them. The CDR3 runs 12 residues.

The rearrangement uses TRBV6-6 and TRBJ2-1, with no clear D. V was trimmed by 2 bases and J by 2 bases, leaving 7 bases between them. CDR1 and CDR2 from the germline V gene are MNHNY and SVGAGI (reference sequence). This CDR3 comprises 14 residues. CDR3 sequence: CASSYPRTYNEQFF. The CDR3 DNA follows: TGTGCCAGCAGTTACCCGCGCACCTACAATGAGCAGTTCTTC.

Regarding this clone: The germline gene is not matched at one end of the junction; a read error may be the cause. V usage is TRBV7-7 and J usage is TRBJ1-5; D is unclear. The CDR3 spans 13 residues. The germline V gene has CDR1 SSHAT and CDR2 FNYEAQ (reference sequence). CDR3: CASSLDRYQPQHF. The CDR3 DNA reads TGTGCTAGCAGCTTAGATAGATATCAGCCCCAGCATTTT.

This rearrangement joins TRBV2 to TRBJ2-7, with D perhaps matching TRBD1 (5 bases). The V and J ends lost 7 bases and 2 bases respectively, with 15 bases between them. The CDR3 runs to 14 residues. Germline CDR1 reads SNHLY; CDR2 reads FYNNEI. CDR3 bases: TGTGCCAGCACCCCTGACAGCGTAGCCTACGAGCAGTACTTC. Protein sequence: CASTPDSVAYEQYF.

The chain joins TRBV11-3 to TRBJ1-1; a possible D gene is TRBD1 (5 bases). Germline CDR1 is SGHNT and CDR2 is YENEEA. This CDR3 contains 18 residues. The V and J ends lost 5 bases and 0 bases respectively, with 22 bases between them. CDR3 DNA: TGTGCCAGCAGCCTCCGGAGGGGAGGATCCCTCATGAACACTGAAGCTTTCTTT. This sequence encodes CASSLRRGGSLMNTEAFF.

In its sample, this clone was seen a few times. The chain uses TRBV14 and TRBJ2-5; the match to TRBD2 covers 7 bases. This CDR3 is built from 15 residues. V was pared by 1 base and J by 5 bases, with 7 bases of the junction left unmatched. Germline values: CDR1 SGHDN, CDR2 FVKESK. The CDR3 here is CASSQVGGERETQYF. The DNA of the CDR3 is TGTGCCAGCAGCCAAGTTGGGGGGGAGAGGGAGACCCAGTACTTC.

This clone was seen just once. The J gene is TRBJ1-1, the V gene TRBV2; D perhaps matches TRBD1 (6 bases). The ends were cut back, 9 bases at V and 0 bases at J, with 8 bases in the middle. From germline, CDR1 is SNHLY and CDR2 FYNNEI. The CDR3 consists of 12 residues. The chain's CDR3 is CASTGMNTEAFF. The CDR3 DNA reads as TGTGCCAGTACAGGGATGAACACTGAAGCTTTCTTT.

The chain has TRBV12-5 and TRBJ1-1; D is ambiguous. The CDR3 has 13 residues. Germline CDR1 and CDR2: LGHNT and FRNRAP. Trimming left V 6 bases short and J 5 bases short, with 13 bases between. The CDR3 sequence: CASGTTVETEAFF. Here the CDR3 DNA reads TGTGCTAGTGGAACCACTGTAGAGACTGAAGCTTTCTTT.

The chain uses TRBV9 and TRBJ2-7; tentative D call: TRBD1 (6 bases). Germline lookup yields CDR1 SGDLS and CDR2 YYNGEE. This CDR3 region has 14 residues. V lost 4 bases to trimming and J lost 3 bases, with 14 bases between them. The CDR3 bases are TGTGCCAGCAGCCCGGACAGAGGGCTCTACGAGCAGTACTTC. It translates to CASSPDRGLYEQYF.

J is TRBJ2-7 and V is TRBV11-1, with TRBD1 matching 10 bases. Germline CDR1 reads SGHAT; CDR2 reads FQDESV (reference sequence). The ends lost 6 bases at V and 1 base at J; junction bases unmatched: 6. The CDR3 runs 15 residues. CDR3 protein: CASRRGQGGSYEQYF. The DNA for the CDR3 is TGTGCCAGCAGGAGAGGACAGGGGGGATCCTACGAGCAGTACTTC.

This CDR3 is CASSLRGGSNQPQHF. The DNA for the CDR3 is TGTGCCAGCAGTTTAAGGGGTGGTTCTAATCAGCCCCAGCATTTT. The chain combines TRBV28 with TRBJ1-5, with D maybe TRBD1 (5 bases). Trimming took off 2 bases at V and 4 bases at J, with 12 bases between the two ends. CDR1 and CDR2 (germline): MDHEN, SYDVKM. The CDR3 spans 15 residues.

The CDR3 coding sequence is TGTGCCAGCAGCTCAACGGTCGTAGCGGGGGCAAGCACAGATACGCAGTATTTT. Translation: CASSSTVVAGASTDTQYF. The chain carries TRBV7-8 and TRBJ2-3; TRBD2 matches 9 bases. The CDR3 is 18 amino acids. V lost 4 bases, J lost 0 bases, and 11 bases stayed unmatched. CDR1 is SGHVS, CDR2 FQNEAQ, per germline.

The chain has TRBV7-9 and TRBJ2-4; 7 bases are a match to TRBD1. The V gene's germline CDR1 is SEHNR and CDR2 FQNEAQ (reference sequence). V gave up 0 bases and J gave up 0 bases; unmatched junction bases: 8. The CDR3 has 18 amino acids. CDR3 nucleotide sequence: TGTGCCAGCAGCTTAGCTAGGGACAGATCTTTAGCCAAAAACATTCAGTACTTC. It specifies CASSLARDRSLAKNIQYF.